Each of the 12 T cell receptor beta chains below was sequenced from the same sample in a study of T cells after yellow fever vaccination. TCRdb independently ran MiXCR on the 5' RACE reads; one entry per CDR3 protein. The table shows some 120,000 distinct CDR3 sequences, with 6% to 8% occurring only once. The sample in question was CD4+ T cells sorted from PBMCs, obtained approximately 11 days after the first yellow fever vaccination. These receptors were collected from a man between 18 and 35 years old who received the YFV17D yellow fever vaccine.

The sample holds a few counts of this clonotype. The chain employs TRBV4-3 and TRBJ1-6; perhaps TRBD1 as D (6 bases). V lost 2 bases and J 7 bases, leaving 15 bases between the germline ends. The CDR3 is made up of 16 amino acids. The germline CDR1 and CDR2 sequences are LGHNA and YSLEER. The CDR3: CASSQRGGIKNSPLHF. CDR3 DNA: TGCGCCAGCAGCCAAAGAGGGGGGATCAAAAATTCACCCCTCCACTTT.

Many counts were recorded for this clonotype. The chain is built from TRBV15 and TRBJ2-4; 7 bases line up with TRBD2. This CDR3 is built from 13 residues. Germline V gene sequence: CDR1 LNHNV, CDR2 YYDKDF (reference sequence). Germline trimming cut 5 bases from V and 8 bases from J; bases unmatched to any gene: 6. In DNA, the CDR3 is TGTGCCACCAGCCAGCGGGGAAGCGACATTCAGTACTTC. Its translation: CATSQRGSDIQYF.

This clonotype was seen many times. This sequence joins TRBV20-1 and TRBJ1-3, with D perhaps TRBD1 (6 bases). In germline, CDR1 is DFQATT, CDR2 SNEGSKA (reference sequence). This CDR3 has 13 residues. In DNA, the CDR3 is TGCAGCCAGACGGGGGCAAGCGGAAACACCATATATTTT. Translation: CSQTGASGNTIYF.

This clonotype showed up many times. The J gene is TRBJ1-2, the V gene TRBV25-1; D gene uncertain. CDR1 is MGHDK, CDR2 SYGVNS, per germline. The CDR3 length is 12 residues. The V gene lost 1 base and the J gene lost 3 bases, with 3 bases spanning the gap. The chain's CDR3 is CASSESYYGYTF. The CDR3 DNA reads TGTGCCAGCAGTGAATCCTACTATGGCTACACCTTC.

At least ten counts were recorded for this clonotype. J is TRBJ1-3 and V is TRBV12-3 or TRBV12-4; D gene unclear. The V and J ends lost 8 bases and 4 bases respectively, with 18 bases between them. CDR3 length equals 15 residues. The CDR3 DNA follows: TGTGCCAGCGACCTAAACCCGGACGCCGGAAACACCATATATTTT. This codes for CASDLNPDAGNTIYF.

This clonotype was seen only a few times. The chain links TRBV9 to TRBJ1-6; D is ambiguous. This CDR3 region has 16 residues. Germline V CDR1 and CDR2: SGDLS, YYNGEE. V was shortened by 4 bases and J by 0 bases, with 11 bases between the two germline ends. This CDR3 is CASSTQTSSYNSPLHF. CDR3 coding DNA: TGTGCCAGCAGCACACAAACAAGCTCCTATAATTCACCCCTCCACTTT.

This clonotype rates as medium-sized. The chain recombines TRBV2 with TRBJ1-6, with no clear D. The germline CDR1 and CDR2 sequences are SNHLY and FYNNEI. The CDR3 sequence is 14 residues long. The ends were cut back, 6 bases at V and 8 bases at J, with 14 bases in the middle. CDR3 region: CASRPGSIDSPLHF. CDR3 in DNA: TGTGCCAGCAGACCGGGATCTATTGATTCACCCCTCCACTTT.

This clonotype was seen at least ten times. The chain joins TRBV9 to TRBJ1-2; D may be TRBD1 (5 bases). The V gene's germline CDR1 is SGDLS and CDR2 YYNGEE. V lost 4 bases and J lost 0, with 13 bases in between. The CDR3 is made up of 15 amino acids. CDR3 region: CASSPGTDANYGYTF. The CDR3 region has the DNA TGTGCCAGCAGCCCTGGGACTGATGCTAACTATGGCTACACCTTC.

This clonotype was recorded at least ten times. This chain uses TRBV3-1 with TRBJ2-5, with a possible D match to TRBD1 (6 bases). The CDR3 has 13 amino acids. Trimming took 7 bases from V and 1 from J, leaving 10 bases between them. Looked up from germline, CDR1 is LGHDT and CDR2 is YNNKEL (reference sequence). The CDR3 region is CASKPGAQETQYF. The CDR3 bases are TGTGCCAGCAAGCCAGGGGCCCAAGAGACCCAGTACTTC.

This clonotype was counted only a few times. The rearrangement links TRBV6-1 to TRBJ2-6; D is ambiguous. CDR3 length equals 15 residues. The V gene lost 6 bases and the J gene lost 0 bases, with 9 bases spanning the gap. In germline, CDR1 is MNHNS, CDR2 SASEGT. The CDR3 DNA follows: TGTGCCAGCAGGCCACAGACCTCTGGGGCCAACGTCCTGACTTTC. Its translation is CASRPQTSGANVLTF.

This clonotype has a handful of counts. CDR3 nucleotides: TGTGCCAGCAGCTCCTACAGGGGGTGGACTGAAGCTTTCTTT. Translation gives CASSSYRGWTEAFF. V and J are TRBV7-8 and TRBJ1-1; 8 bases agree with TRBD1. CDR1 and CDR2 (germline): SGHVS, FQNEAQ. CDR3 size: 14 residues. The J segment lost 5 bases and the V segment lost 4 bases, leaving 6 bases of the junction unmatched.

This clonotype was counted many times. The chain uses TRBV7-3 and TRBJ2-3; no firm D call. Germline assignment: CDR1 SGHTA and CDR2 FQGTGA. Deletions cut 3 bases from V and 2 bases from J, with 12 bases between. The CDR3 sequence is 15 residues long. The CDR3 sequence: CASSFRAASTDTQYF. DNA for the CDR3: TGTGCCAGCAGCTTTCGGGCAGCATCCACAGATACGCAGTATTTT.